The T cell receptor beta chain under discussion was sequenced for a study of regulatory T cells in long-lasting Graves disease. Sample time point: persistent/refractory GD, antithyroid drugs over 5 years with positive TRAb. PBMC RNA was the source of the TCR library. Study results and caveats: The work looked only at peripheral blood and did not look at thyroid tissue.

Arm-PCR of CDR3 regions with iRepertoire HTBI primers generated TCR beta libraries. TCRdb re-called the multiplex PCR reads through MiXCR, storing one row per CDR3 protein. The sample lists a few hundred thousand distinct CDR3 sequences; about 20% were seen once. Comments on this clonotype: Its matching antigen is unknown. A much larger clone lies a single base off, so this may be a read error.

The specimen comprised peripheral blood mononuclear cells (PBMCs), sampled when the disease was refractory, from a patient treated with antithyroid drugs. The sequence derives from a female donor with Graves disease.

CDR3 in amino acids: CASHFLGRSDYTF. DNA of the CDR3: TGTGCCAGCCACTTCCTTGGAAGGAGTGACTACACCTTC. The chain uses TRBV12-3 or TRBV12-4 and TRBJ1-2, with no clear D. The V and J ends lost 8 bases and 10 bases respectively, with 20 bases between them. This CDR3 region has 13 residues.